This passage covers 24 T cell receptor beta chains from one sample sequenced in a study of technical replicates of blood from several donors. TCRdb keeps only in-frame clones here, not all; method: immunoSEQ multiplex PCR. Of nearly 70,000 clones listed, approximately 93% were seen once; the top ten hold approximately 4.8%. The sample comprised PBMCs. The receptors derive from a human donor in good health. Some clones in this sample may be carry-over from other donors' samples.

The chain is built from TRBV4-3 and TRBJ2-5; D remains ambiguous. The V gene's germline CDR1 is LGHNA and CDR2 YSLEER. V lost 8 bases to trimming and J lost 0 bases, with 10 bases between them. The CDR3 is made up of 13 amino acids. The CDR3 DNA reads as TGCGCCAGCGCGTCGGTGTACCAAGAGACCCAGTACTTC. It codes for CASASVYQETQYF.

The chain links TRBV5-1 to TRBJ2-3, with D perhaps matching TRBD2 (5 bases). V gave up 5 bases and J gave up 5 bases, with 15 bases separating them. This CDR3 has 14 residues. Looked up from germline, CDR1 is SGHRS and CDR2 is YFSETQ. The chain's CDR3 is CASSPDSPGDTQYF. CDR3 sequence (DNA): TGCGCCAGCAGTCCGGACTCTCCCGGAGATACGCAGTATTTT.

The chain is built from TRBV29-1 and TRBJ2-1; the match to TRBD2 covers 7 bases. J gave up 0 bases and V 7 bases, and 3 bases lay outside the gene matches. CDR1 is SQVTM and CDR2 is ANQGSEA in the germline V gene. The CDR3 runs to 13 residues. DNA of the CDR3: TGCAGCGCCCGGGACTACTCCTACAATGAGCAGTTCTTC. Its translation is CSARDYSYNEQFF.

The genes are TRBV7-3 and TRBJ2-1; possible D gene TRBD1, 6 bases. Germline V gene sequence: CDR1 SGHTA, CDR2 FQGTGA. Trimming cost V 0 bases and J 4 bases, with 16 bases left between them. CDR3 size: 17 residues. The CDR3 is CASSLTSRTDGYNEQFF. The CDR3 nucleotides read TGTGCCAGCAGCTTAACGTCTAGGACAGACGGATACAATGAGCAGTTCTTC.

The CDR3 sequence: CASSQEGNQPQHF. As DNA, the CDR3 is TGTGCCAGCAGTCAGGAGGGCAATCAGCCCCAGCATTTT. This chain connects TRBV6-5 to TRBJ1-5; D gene unclear. Germline-derived CDR1 and CDR2 are MNHEY and SVGAGI. The ends were cut back, 5 bases at V and 2 bases at J, with 7 bases in the middle. The CDR3 is 13 amino acids.

This rearrangement joins TRBV5-4 to TRBJ2-5, with TRBD1 matching 8 bases. The CDR3 covers 14 residues. V was pared by 4 bases and J by 4 bases, with 6 bases of the junction left unmatched. Germline V gene lookup returns CDR1 SGHNT and CDR2 YYREEE (reference sequence). CDR3 DNA sequence: TGTGCCAGCAGCGATGGGGACAGGTCAGAGACCCAGTACTTC. It yields the protein CASSDGDRSETQYF.

V and J are TRBV29-1 and TRBJ1-2; D gene uncertain. Germline CDR1 and CDR2: SQVTM and ANQGSEA. Trimming pared 5 bases from V and 0 bases from J, leaving 4 bases between. CDR3 length: 11 residues. CDR3 nucleotides: TGCAGCGTTTCTCCTAACTATGGCTACACCTTC. Its translation is CSVSPNYGYTF.

This clone was counted once. The CDR3 DNA is TGTGCCAGCAGCTCTGAGCTGTTTGAAGCTTTCTTT. It encodes CASSSELFEAFF. V and J are TRBV5-6 and TRBJ1-1; unclear D gene. The germline V gene encodes CDR1 SGHDT and CDR2 YYEEEE. V lost 3 bases to trimming and J lost 7 bases, with 10 bases between them. The length of the CDR3 is 12 residues.

The chain employs TRBV7-3 and TRBJ2-2; TRBD2 is a possible D gene (6 bases). V was clipped by 7 bases and J by 7 bases, with 19 bases between them. The CDR3 extends over 15 amino acids. Germline V CDR1 and CDR2: SGHTA, FQGTGA. Here the CDR3 DNA reads TGTGCCAGCACCCTTCAACACGGGGGTAGCGGGGAGCTGTTTTTT. Amino acid sequence: CASTLQHGGSGELFF.

The V gene is TRBV5-1, the J gene TRBJ2-3, with TRBD1 as a possible D gene (6 bases). The CDR3 is 14 residues long. Trimming took 0 bases from V and 6 from J, leaving 11 bases between them. Germline-derived CDR1 and CDR2 are SGHRS and YFSETQ. The CDR3 bases are TGCGCCAGCAGCTTGGGTACAGGGTCTGATACGCAGTATTTT. Amino acids: CASSLGTGSDTQYF.

The chain uses TRBV28 and TRBJ1-1; possible D gene TRBD1, 6 bases. Germline lookup yields CDR1 MDHEN and CDR2 SYDVKM. This CDR3 has 15 residues. The V and J ends lost 10 bases and 4 bases respectively, with 22 bases between them. CDR3: CATIPRGGGGTEAFF. The CDR3 bases are TGTGCCACGATCCCCAGGGGCGGAGGCGGCACTGAAGCTTTCTTT.

This clone was seen just once. The V gene is TRBV5-5, the J gene TRBJ2-3; maybe TRBD2 (5 bases). V lost 4 bases and J lost 4, with 13 bases in between. Germline V CDR1 and CDR2: SGHKS, YYEKEE (reference sequence). The CDR3 is 14 amino acids. The DNA of the CDR3 is TGTGCCAGCAGCCACGGAAGCGGCGCAGATACGCAGTATTTT. It codes for CASSHGSGADTQYF. The entire variable domain, with the rest obtained from reference TRBV5-5 and TRBJ2-3, is as follows: DAGVTQSPTHLIKTRGQQVTLRCSPISGHKSVSWYQQVLGQGPQFIFQYYEKEERGRGNFPDRFSARQFPNYSSELNVNALLLGDSALYLCASSHGSGADTQYFGPGTRLTVL.

The rearrangement joins TRBV4-3 to TRBJ2-1; 7 positions agree with TRBD2. Trimming removed 0 bases from V and 2 bases from J; junction bases left unmatched: 4. The germline V gene encodes CDR1 LGHNA and CDR2 YSLEER. This CDR3 is built from 16 residues. The CDR3 coding sequence is TGCGCCAGCAGCCAAGATCCAGCGGGGCCCTACAATGAGCAGTTCTTC. This gives the protein CASSQDPAGPYNEQFF.

The chain joins TRBV29-1 to TRBJ1-1; D perhaps matches TRBD1 (5 bases). Germline CDR1 and CDR2: SQVTM and ANQGSEA. V was shortened by 5 bases and J by 0 bases, with 13 bases between the two germline ends. CDR3 size: 14 residues. The CDR3 region has the DNA TGCAGCGTTCAGGCAGGGTCAATGAACACTGAAGCTTTCTTT. It encodes CSVQAGSMNTEAFF.

The V call is TRBV4-3, the J call TRBJ1-4; D is unclear. The germline CDR1 and CDR2 sequences are LGHNA and YSLEER. V lost 4 bases to trimming and J lost 7 bases, with 19 bases between them. The length of the CDR3 is 16 residues. The CDR3 DNA follows: TGCGCCAGCAGCCCGCGTGTGTGGGAGTTCGGTGAAAAACTGTTTTTT. Amino acid sequence: CASSPRVWEFGEKLFF.

The CDR3 loop is CASSKGTGRNPTTEAFF. The DNA for the CDR3 is TGTGCCAGCAGTAAGGGTACAGGCCGGAACCCAACTACTGAAGCTTTCTTT. The genes are TRBV5-4 and TRBJ1-1; perhaps TRBD1 as D (5 bases). Germline CDR1 SGHNT, CDR2 YYREEE (reference sequence). The CDR3 is 17 amino acids. Trimming cost V 5 bases and J 5 bases, with 25 bases left between them. Supplemented by reference TRBV5-4 and TRBJ1-1, the full variable domain reads ETGVTQSPTHLIKTRGQQVTLRCSSQSGHNTVSWYQQALGQGPQFIFQYYREEENGRGNFPPRFSGLQFPNYSSELNVNALELDDSALYLCASSKGTGRNPTTEAFFGQGTRLTVV.

This chain joins TRBV18 and TRBJ1-2; 9 bases are a match to TRBD1. Germline CDR1 KGHSH, CDR2 LQKENI. There are 21 residues in the CDR3. Germline trimming cut 3 bases from V and 4 bases from J; bases unmatched to any gene: 24. Here the CDR3 DNA reads TGTGCCAGCTCACCCACGGCTTACTATTTGTCCGGGACAGGGATTTTCTATGGCTACACCTTC. It yields the protein CASSPTAYYLSGTGIFYGYTF.

V is TRBV18 and J is TRBJ2-7, with 10 bases identical to TRBD1. This CDR3 is 15 amino acids long. Per the germline V gene, CDR1 is KGHSH and CDR2 is LQKENI. The junction had 3 bases not matched to a gene; V was cut back by 3 bases and J by 1 base. CDR3 loop: CASSPRGQGSYEQYF. The CDR3 nucleotides are TGTGCCAGCTCACCCCGGGGACAGGGGTCCTACGAGCAGTACTTC.

The gene calls are TRBV7-9 and TRBJ1-2; TRBD1 might be the D (6 bases). The germline CDR1 and CDR2 sequences are SEHNR and FQNEAQ (reference sequence). The CDR3 has 17 residues. V was trimmed by 5 bases and J by 1 base, leaving 20 bases between them. CDR3 coding DNA: TGTGCCAGCAGCCCGGGAGGACAGCGCACTTATAACTATGGCTACACCTTC. This gives the protein CASSPGGQRTYNYGYTF.

The CDR3 loop reads CASESLVGAGANVLTF. CDR3 coding DNA: TGTGCCAGCGAGTCTCTTGTAGGGGCTGGGGCCAACGTCCTGACTTTC. This sequence joins TRBV2 and TRBJ2-6; D may be TRBD1 (5 bases). Trimming took off 8 bases at V and 2 bases at J, with 16 bases between the two ends. The CDR3 runs to 16 residues. From germline, CDR1 is SNHLY and CDR2 FYNNEI.

The J gene is TRBJ1-2, the V gene TRBV27; 9 bases match TRBD1. CDR3 length: 15 residues. The germline V gene has CDR1 MNHEY and CDR2 SMNVEV (reference sequence). J lost 1 base, V lost 5 bases, and 5 bases had no gene match. The CDR3 coding sequence is TGTGCCAGCAGTCGCCGGGACAGGGATAACTATGGCTACACCTTC. Protein: CASSRRDRDNYGYTF.

This chain connects TRBV18 to TRBJ2-7; D call uncertain. Per the germline V gene, CDR1 is KGHSH and CDR2 is LQKENI. The CDR3 contains 13 residues. Trimming stripped 1 base from V and 1 base from J, with 5 bases between. The CDR3 here is CASSPRASYEQYF. DNA of the CDR3: TGTGCCAGCTCACCACGGGCATCCTACGAGCAGTACTTC.

This chain uses TRBV7-6 with TRBJ2-1; no firm D call. V lost 5 bases and J lost 5, with 19 bases in between. The germline gives CDR1 SGHVS, CDR2 FNYEAQ. This CDR3 is built from 16 residues. CDR3 loop: CASSPQSGLFDNEQFF. DNA of the CDR3: TGTGCCAGCAGCCCGCAATCTGGCCTCTTCGACAATGAGCAGTTCTTC.

This clone occurred once. The chain joins TRBV5-6 to TRBJ2-5; D is unclear. The length of the CDR3 is 11 residues. Trimming left V 2 bases short and J 5 bases short, with 4 bases between. The V gene's germline CDR1 is SGHDT and CDR2 YYEEEE. This CDR3 is CASSFSETQYF. The CDR3 nucleotides read TGTGCCAGCAGCTTTTCGGAGACCCAGTACTTC.